The 32 T cell receptor beta chains below all came from one sample that was sequenced in a study of CD8+ T cells in alopecia areata. RNA, once extracted, was reverse transcribed into cDNA for use as the sequencing template. TCRdb's table, derived via immunoSEQ multiplex PCR, lists solely in-frame clones and lacks some. The table lists 200,000 to 250,000 clones, 50% to 70% of them singletons. The material sequenced was CD4+ T cells sorted from blood, taken at week 0. Receptors originate from a human donor with alopecia areata.

This chain uses TRBV5-1 with TRBJ1-1; unclear D gene. The CDR3 sequence is 17 residues long. In germline, CDR1 is SGHRS, CDR2 YFSETQ. The V and J ends lost 5 bases and 0 bases respectively, with 20 bases between them. CDR3 nucleotide sequence: TGCGCCAGCAGTTTTGGGAGATGGGCCACACTGAACACTGAAGCTTTCTTT. Protein product: CASSFGRWATLNTEAFF.

This clone was counted a few times. J is TRBJ2-2 and V is TRBV15; TRBD2 matches 8 bases. V dropped 2 bases and J dropped 3; count of bases not matched to a gene: 11. The CDR3 is 18 residues long. Germline-derived CDR1 and CDR2 are LNHNV and YYDKDF (reference sequence). In nucleotides, the CDR3 is TGTGCCACCAGCAGATCAGCGGGGGCTAATACTTACACCGGGGAGCTGTTTTTT. The encoded protein is CATSRSAGANTYTGELFF.

The chain is built from TRBV30 and TRBJ2-5, with TRBD1 matching 7 bases. V shed 2 bases, J shed 8 bases, and the junction held 5 bases outside the gene matches. CDR1 is GTSNPN, CDR2 SVGIG, per germline (reference sequence). This CDR3 is 12 amino acids long. Here the CDR3 DNA reads TGTGCCTGGAGTCGACAGGGTTTAACCCAGTACTTC. As protein: CAWSRQGLTQYF.

CDR3 region: CASSSPPGYGYTF. CDR3 nucleotide sequence: TGTGCCAGCAGCTCCCCCCCGGGCTATGGCTACACCTTC. The chain couples TRBV14 to TRBJ1-2; D remains ambiguous. Germline CDR1 and CDR2: SGHDN and FVKESK. There are 13 residues in the CDR3. Trimming cost V 5 bases and J 4 bases, with 11 bases left between them.

V and J are TRBV11-2 and TRBJ2-1; 9 nucleotides agree with TRBD2. J was trimmed by 8 bases and V by 0 bases; bases with no gene match: 5. This CDR3 region has 15 residues. The germline gives CDR1 SGHAT, CDR2 FQNNGV. CDR3 in amino acids: CASSLDVAGAHEQFF. Here the CDR3 DNA reads TGTGCCAGCAGCTTAGACGTAGCGGGAGCCCATGAGCAGTTCTTC.

This clone occurred a few times. The V call is TRBV30, the J call TRBJ1-2; D uncertain. Germline V gene data show CDR1 as GTSNPN and CDR2 as SVGIG (reference sequence). This CDR3 spans 13 amino acids. V dropped 0 bases and J dropped 6 bases, with 11 bases sitting between them. The chain's CDR3 is CAWSVMGIHGYTF. DNA for the CDR3: TGTGCCTGGAGTGTAATGGGGATTCATGGCTACACCTTC.

CDR3 residues: CASSSGLAGVSEQFF. The CDR3 bases are TGTGCCAGCAGCTCAGGACTAGCGGGAGTTTCTGAGCAGTTCTTC. The chain recombines TRBV7-3 with TRBJ2-1; 13 nucleotides align to TRBD2. This CDR3 is built from 15 residues. V lost 4 bases and J lost 9; bases outside the gene matches: 6. Germline V gives CDR1 SGHTA, CDR2 FQGTGA.

V usage is TRBV7-2 and J usage is TRBJ1-4; D ambiguous. Germline V CDR1 and CDR2: SGHTA, FQGNSA. The V and J ends lost 6 bases and 7 bases respectively, with 12 bases between them. The CDR3 loop spans 13 amino acids. The CDR3 sequence is CASSYTHGEKLFF. CDR3 bases: TGTGCCAGCAGTTACACCCATGGTGAAAAACTGTTTTTT.

This clone was observed a handful of times. The chain uses TRBV28 and TRBJ2-7; D could derive from TRBD1 or TRBD2 (6 bases each). Between the trimmed V and J ends, which lost 5 bases and 6 bases, there was a span of 11 bases. CDR1 and CDR2 (germline): MDHEN, SYDVKM. The CDR3 is 12 amino acids. The DNA for the CDR3 is TGTGCCAGCAGTCCTCCGGGGGCCGAGCAGTACTTC. Amino acids: CASSPPGAEQYF.

The chain uses TRBV11-2 and TRBJ2-3; 10 nucleotides agree with TRBD2. There are 14 residues in the CDR3. Germline CDR1 and CDR2: SGHAT and FQNNGV. The trim removed 5 bases at V and 4 bases at J, leaving 3 bases unmatched. CDR3 region: CASSASGRPDTQYF. CDR3 DNA sequence: TGTGCCAGCAGCGCTAGCGGGAGACCAGATACGCAGTATTTT.

Only one count was recorded for this clone. The rearrangement uses TRBV29-1 and TRBJ2-1; D might be TRBD1 (6 bases). CDR1 is SQVTM and CDR2 is ANQGSEA in the germline V gene. Between the trimmed V and J ends, which lost 6 bases and 5 bases, there was a span of 20 bases. The CDR3 has 15 amino acids. The CDR3 nucleotides are TGCAGCGTGGGAAGAGACAGGAAAGGGAACAATGAGCAGTTCTTC. It specifies CSVGRDRKGNNEQFF.

The CDR3 bases are TGTGCCAGCAGTGGAAGCGAAGGAGATACGCAGTATTTT. This translates into CASSGSEGDTQYF. The chain combines TRBV2 with TRBJ2-3; no clear D. CDR1 SNHLY and CDR2 FYNNEI come from the germline V gene. The CDR3 covers 13 residues. Trimming cost V 4 bases and J 5 bases, with 10 bases left between them.

The chain joins TRBV29-1 to TRBJ2-3; a weak D match, TRBD1 (6 bases). Looked up from germline, CDR1 is SQVTM and CDR2 is ANQGSEA. Between the trimmed V and J ends, which lost 5 bases and 1 base, there was a span of 19 bases. The CDR3 sequence is 16 residues long. CDR3 coding DNA: TGCAGCGTTCATACAGGGCGGAACGGCGGCACAGATACGCAGTATTTT. Its translation is CSVHTGRNGGTDTQYF.

The chain couples TRBV30 to TRBJ2-3; 7 bases align to TRBD2. CDR3 length: 13 amino acids. V shed 2 bases, J shed 3 bases, and the junction held 2 bases outside the gene matches. Germline lookup yields CDR1 GTSNPN and CDR2 SVGIG (reference sequence). DNA for the CDR3: TGTGCCTGGAGTATGGGAGGGACAGATACGCAGTATTTT. Amino acid sequence: CAWSMGGTDTQYF.

This sequence joins TRBV5-1 and TRBJ2-7; D is unclear. In germline, CDR1 is SGHRS, CDR2 YFSETQ. This CDR3 contains 14 residues. V gave up 0 bases and J gave up 0 bases, with 7 bases separating them. The DNA for the CDR3 is TGCGCCAGCAGCTTGGACCCAAACTCCTACGAGCAGTACTTC. Protein sequence: CASSLDPNSYEQYF.

The rearrangement joins TRBV30 to TRBJ1-2; maybe TRBD1 (6 bases). Germline V gene lookup returns CDR1 GTSNPN and CDR2 SVGIG (reference sequence). V lost 4 bases and J lost 4, with 25 bases in between. This CDR3 comprises 17 residues. Here the CDR3 reads CAWNWGRTSTRPYGYTF. The CDR3 region has the DNA TGTGCCTGGAACTGGGGGCGAACCTCTACCCGGCCCTATGGCTACACCTTC.

The table lists this clone with many counts. The gene calls are TRBV2 and TRBJ2-2, with D perhaps being TRBD1 or TRBD2 (6 bases each). Germline V lookup: CDR1 SNHLY, CDR2 FYNNEI. The CDR3 has 15 residues. V dropped 4 bases and J dropped 4 bases, with 13 bases sitting between them. CDR3 amino acids: CASSGERGRTGELFF. DNA for the CDR3: TGTGCCAGCAGTGGAGAACGGGGGCGCACCGGGGAGCTGTTTTTT.

This clone was counted a few times. The chain is built from TRBV5-1 and TRBJ1-2; TRBD1 matches 7 bases. The CDR3 has 15 residues. Germline V gene sequence: CDR1 SGHRS, CDR2 YFSETQ. V trimming: 4 bases; J trimming: 9 bases; junction bases outside the gene matches: 15. The CDR3 nucleotides read TGCGCCAGCAGCGCCGGGGCGACAGGGTCGGAGAGCTACACCTTC. It is translated as CASSAGATGSESYTF.

The chain links TRBV25-1 to TRBJ2-6; D is possibly TRBD1 (6 bases). V lost 5 bases, J lost 0 bases, and 14 bases lay in between. The V gene's germline CDR1 is MGHDK and CDR2 SYGVNS. This CDR3 contains 17 residues. The CDR3 here is CASSLTGLSSGANVLTF. The CDR3 nucleotides read TGTGCCAGCAGTCTAACAGGGCTAAGCTCTGGGGCCAACGTCCTGACTTTC.

This clone has a handful of counts. Its ends do not fully match the called genes, so a read error is possible. The chain recombines TRBV7-7 with TRBJ2-5; TRBD2 agrees at 8 bases. Per germline, CDR1 SSHAT and CDR2 FNYEAQ (reference sequence). There are 15 residues in the CDR3. CDR3 coding DNA: TGTGCTAGCAGCTTGGTAGGCGGGGGGCAAGAGACCCAGTACTTC. Its protein product is CASSLVGGGQETQYF.

V gene TRBV30 combines with J gene TRBJ2-1; D may match TRBD1 or TRBD2 (6 bases each). This CDR3 has 14 residues. CDR1 is GTSNPN and CDR2 is SVGIG in the germline V gene (reference sequence). V gave up 7 bases and J gave up 4 bases, with 17 bases separating them. The CDR3, as DNA: TGTGCCTACATGTCCGGGGGCCCATACAATGAGCAGTTCTTC. Encoded protein: CAYMSGGPYNEQFF. The full variable domain, completed using reference TRBV30 and TRBJ2-1, is SQTIHQWPATLVQPVGSPLSLECTVEGTSNPNLYWYRQAAGRGLQLLFYSVGIGQISSEVPQNLSASRPQDRQFILSSKKLLLSDSGFYLCAYMSGGPYNEQFFGPGTRLTVL.

This rearrangement joins TRBV6-1 to TRBJ2-3; D uncertain. The CDR3 loop spans 17 amino acids. Trimming pared 3 bases from V and 2 bases from J, leaving 18 bases between. The germline V gene encodes CDR1 MNHNS and CDR2 SASEGT. CDR3 nucleotide sequence: TGTGCCAGCAGTGATAACTATGCTCGTCATGTCACAGATACGCAGTATTTT. This encodes CASSDNYARHVTDTQYF.

The chain employs TRBV29-1 and TRBJ1-3; possibly TRBD1 for D (6 bases). V lost 2 bases and J lost 2, with 10 bases in between. This CDR3 contains 14 residues. Germline V gene lookup returns CDR1 SQVTM and CDR2 ANQGSEA. CDR3 protein: CSVERGYTGNTIYF. The CDR3 DNA reads as TGCAGCGTTGAAAGGGGGTACACTGGAAACACCATATATTTT.

CDR3: CASGTGGQLAVYRTDTQYF. In DNA, the CDR3 is TGCGCCAGCGGTACAGGGGGGCAACTAGCGGTGTATCGCACAGATACGCAGTATTTT. The chain uses TRBV5-1 and TRBJ2-3, with D perhaps TRBD1 or TRBD2 (8 bases each). V was clipped by 7 bases and J by 1 base, with 28 bases between them. The germline V gene has CDR1 SGHRS and CDR2 YFSETQ. This CDR3 is 19 amino acids long.

The J gene is TRBJ1-2, the V gene TRBV4-1; a weak D match, TRBD1 (6 bases). The germline V gene has CDR1 MGHRA and CDR2 YSYEKL. The CDR3 has 14 amino acids. V was shortened by 0 bases and J by 7 bases, with 12 bases between the two germline ends. The CDR3: CASSQDSRGGGYTF. The CDR3, as DNA: TGCGCCAGCAGCCAAGATTCCAGGGGAGGTGGCTACACCTTC.

The chain combines TRBV7-9 with TRBJ2-3; weak D call: TRBD2 (6 bases). Looked up from germline, CDR1 is SEHNR and CDR2 is FQNEAQ (reference sequence). The V and J ends lost 6 bases and 10 bases respectively, with 23 bases between them. The CDR3 runs 15 residues. The CDR3 here is CASSPGEGSADAQYF. The CDR3 nucleotides are TGTGCCAGCAGTCCGGGGGAAGGGAGCGCCGACGCGCAGTATTTT.

This chain joins TRBV11-2 and TRBJ2-3; the D gene is possibly TRBD2 (6 bases). Germline assignment: CDR1 SGHAT and CDR2 FQNNGV. This CDR3 has 18 residues. V lost 1 base, J lost 2 bases, and 19 bases lay in between. DNA for the CDR3: TGTGCCAGCAGCTTAGGGGAGCCCGGACTAAAGGCCACAGATACGCAGTATTTT. Translating gives CASSLGEPGLKATDTQYF.

CDR3 residues: CASSPLQGYGYTF. In nucleotides, the CDR3 is TGCGCCAGCAGCCCGTTACAGGGCTATGGCTACACCTTC. The gene calls are TRBV5-1 and TRBJ1-2, with D tentatively TRBD1 (6 bases). Trimming stripped 4 bases from V and 4 bases from J, with 11 bases between. The CDR3 is made up of 13 amino acids. CDR1 is SGHRS and CDR2 is YFSETQ in the germline V gene.

The gene calls are TRBV4-2 and TRBJ2-1; D is possibly TRBD2 (5 bases). The CDR3 extends over 14 amino acids. Germline V gene lookup returns CDR1 LGHNA and CDR2 YNFKEQ. Trimming left V 0 bases short and J 13 bases short, with 16 bases between. CDR3 sequence: CASSQDPGMIVQFF. The DNA of the CDR3 is TGTGCCAGCAGCCAAGACCCGGGGATGATAGTACAGTTCTTC.

This clone has just a few counts. This chain links TRBV29-1 with TRBJ1-1; possibly TRBD1 for D (5 bases). Germline lookup yields CDR1 SQVTM and CDR2 ANQGSEA. The ends were cut back, 5 bases at V and 2 bases at J, with 18 bases in the middle. This CDR3 contains 15 residues. CDR3 amino acids: CSVKGQGRLNTEAFF. The CDR3 DNA sequence: TGCAGCGTTAAAGGCCAGGGACGACTCAACACTGAAGCTTTCTTT.

In its sample, this clone was seen once. The genes are TRBV25-1 and TRBJ1-2; 8 bases map to TRBD1. Unmatched junction bases numbered 8, after V lost 5 bases and J lost 6 bases. Germline CDR1 reads MGHDK; CDR2 reads SYGVNS. The CDR3 spans 14 residues. The CDR3 is CASSHVDRGDGYTF. The CDR3 DNA reads TGTGCCAGCAGTCACGTTGACAGGGGTGATGGCTACACCTTC.

The chain joins TRBV30 to TRBJ1-5; D gene unclear. CDR1 is GTSNPN, CDR2 SVGIG, per germline (reference sequence). The germline V and J ends were trimmed by 2 bases and 4 bases, with 9 bases remaining between them. CDR3 length equals 13 residues. The CDR3 coding sequence is TGTGCCTGGAGTTTGGACGGGAATCAGCCCCAGCATTTT. It encodes CAWSLDGNQPQHF.